The text below deals with one TCR beta chain. Its antigen is unidentified. The same CDR3 can be traced to other DNA sequences in this sample. Method: immunoSEQ multiplex PCR; TCRdb's copy keeps in-frame clones and lacks some. This sample has about 2.2 million clones, with over 85% found just once. Naive CD8 cells lacked CD45RO, underwent positive selection for CCR7 and left out terminally differentiated effector memory CD45RA+ cells. Germline CDR1 and CDR2: SEHNR and FQNEAQ (reference sequence). This CDR3 is built from 14 residues. Trimming removed 2 bases at V and 4 bases at J, with 12 bases between. This sample was included in a study of shared clonotypes between healthy human individuals. Study overall: CD4 naive and memory got three plates each, CD8 naive two, CD8 memory one. Study-level results: The study found about 5.1% of naive CD4 clonotypes shared across several donors. Against clonotypes common to all four donors, non-shared ones had lower generation probabilities.

The sample taken for sequencing was naive CD8+ T cells from PBMCs. The TCR sequence derives from a man aged 18 to 29 in good health. Some clones in this sample may be carry-over from other donors' samples. The chain links TRBV7-9 to TRBJ2-7; maybe TRBD1 (7 bases). In DNA, the CDR3 is TGTGCCAGCAGCTTAACCAGGGGGGATTACGAGCAGTACTTC. Protein sequence: CASSLTRGDYEQYF.